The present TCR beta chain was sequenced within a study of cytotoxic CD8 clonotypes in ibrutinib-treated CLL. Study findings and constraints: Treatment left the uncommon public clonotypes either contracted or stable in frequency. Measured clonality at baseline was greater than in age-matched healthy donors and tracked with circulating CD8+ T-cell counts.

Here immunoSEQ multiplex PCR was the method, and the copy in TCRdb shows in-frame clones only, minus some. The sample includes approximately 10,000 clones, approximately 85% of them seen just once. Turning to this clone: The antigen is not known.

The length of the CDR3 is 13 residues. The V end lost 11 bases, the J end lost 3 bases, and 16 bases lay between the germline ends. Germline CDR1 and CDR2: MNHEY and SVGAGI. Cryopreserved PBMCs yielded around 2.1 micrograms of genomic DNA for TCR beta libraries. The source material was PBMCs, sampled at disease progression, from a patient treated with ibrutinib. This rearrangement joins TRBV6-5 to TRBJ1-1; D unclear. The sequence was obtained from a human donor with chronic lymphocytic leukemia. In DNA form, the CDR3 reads TGTGCCTCTCACCGACACCTTGACACTGAAGCTTTCTTT. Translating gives CASHRHLDTEAFF.